This TCR beta chain was observed in a study of Ad26.COV2.S vaccination and SARS-CoV-2 variants. In germline, CDR1 is SGHAT, CDR2 FQDESV (reference sequence). V gave up 1 base and J gave up 0 bases, with 7 bases separating them. The CDR3 runs 15 residues. TCRdb keeps only in-frame clones here, not all; method: immunoSEQ multiplex PCR. The repertoire holds about 680,000 clones, with roughly 90% as singletons. As to treatment: 15 to 20 received Ad26.COV2.S at low or high dose, single or two shots; about 5 received placebo; per-sample allocation not given. On day 63 after the first injection, vaccine and placebo recipients gave samples.

The sequencing here drew on peripheral blood, taken in a trial of Ad26.COV2.S vaccine versus placebo. V is TRBV11-1 and J is TRBJ1-3; D gene unclear. This clonotype was sampled from a person between 18 and 65 years old who received the Ad26.COV2.S COVID-19 vaccine or a placebo. CDR3 region: CASSLGESSGNTIYF. The CDR3 DNA reads as TGTGCCAGCAGCTTAGGCGAATCCTCTGGAAACACCATATATTTT.